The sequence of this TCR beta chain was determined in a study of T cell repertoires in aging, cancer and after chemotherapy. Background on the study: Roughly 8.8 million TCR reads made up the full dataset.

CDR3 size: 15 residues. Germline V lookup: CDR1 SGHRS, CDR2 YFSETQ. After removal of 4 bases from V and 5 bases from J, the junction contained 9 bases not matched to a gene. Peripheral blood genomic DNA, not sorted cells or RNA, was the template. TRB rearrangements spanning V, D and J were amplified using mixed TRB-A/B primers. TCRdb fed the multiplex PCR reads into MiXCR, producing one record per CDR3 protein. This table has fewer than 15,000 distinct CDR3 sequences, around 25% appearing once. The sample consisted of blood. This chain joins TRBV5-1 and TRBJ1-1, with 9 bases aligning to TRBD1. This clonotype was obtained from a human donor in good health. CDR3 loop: CASSRGDRVWTEAFF. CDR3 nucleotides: TGCGCCAGCAGCCGGGGGGACAGGGTATGGACTGAAGCTTTCTTT.